This is a list of T cell receptor beta chains from one sample in a study of shared clonotypes between healthy human individuals. The method was immunoSEQ multiplex PCR; TCRdb's version includes in-frame clones alone and lacks a portion of them. The sample consists of around 1,900,000 clones, about 93% of them appearing once. The sequenced material came from naive CD8+ T cells from PBMCs. The receptors here all came from a man between 18 and 35 years old in good health. Some clones in this sample may be carry-over from other donors' samples. The CDR3 runs from the conserved cysteine through the conserved F or W. Each record gives: D gene, V gene, CDR3 protein. A D gene is named only where the DNA matches it firmly.

>.|TRBV9
CASSVLGNTEAFF
>.|TRBV11-2
CASRDSTYEQYF
>.|TRBV7-3
CASSFPEGNLYNEQFF
>TRBD1|TRBV7-9
CASRLRDSVGTEAFF
>TRBD1|TRBV6-1
CASSEEHRGPRDGYTF
>.|TRBV27
CASSSRVNEQYF
>TRBD1|TRBV27
CASSPEGQTQETQYF
>.|TRBV9
CASSAGGRLNEKLFF
>.|TRBV4-1
CASSQEGGRTEAFF
>TRBD2|TRBV27
CASSSSGGLGYNEQFF
>.|TRBV5-4
CASSFSSARDSYEQYF
>TRBD2|TRBV2
CASILGTINNEQFF
>.|TRBV4-1
CASSQESSGTEAFF
>.|TRBV27
CASSLAGTGAGYTF
>.|TRBV27
CASSPQRTIQETQYF
>.|TRBV5-5
CASSLAWSGALNEQFF
>.|TRBV12-2
CASRFPAARNFNYGYTF
>.|TRBV5-6
CASSLASTDTQYF
>TRBD1|TRBV4-3
CASSQDLNRGYNEQFF
>.|TRBV6-5
CASSYSAGAAKNIQYF
>.|TRBV5-6
CASSSGDTEQYF
>.|TRBV30
CAWSVWGDYNEQFF
>.|TRBV4-1
CASGVNQPQHF
>.|TRBV10-1
CASSEAGTAYEQYF
>.|TRBV14
CASTQRAYNSPLHF
>TRBD1|TRBV28
CASRHRGGNTEAFF
>TRBD2|TRBV13
CASSPRGGRAQGEQFF
>.|TRBV27
CASSDGLSYEQYF
>.|TRBV6-5
CASSYFARGPYEQYF
>.|TRBV28
CASSPIRIYEQYF
>TRBD2|TRBV7-6
CASSLDGGTRISDTQYF
>TRBD1|TRBV19
CASSTDRVTVGEQYF
>.|TRBV19
CASSMGSNQPQHF
>TRBD2|TRBV25-1
CASSEYSGERETQYF
>.|TRBV5-8
CASSLVQVQAKNIQYF
>.|TRBV5-1
CASSLGGRKETQYF
>.|TRBV6-6
CASSLGLFTDTQYF
>.|TRBV6-6
CATVGTGNTIYF
>.|TRBV4-1
CASSQDPPITEIGNQPQHF
>.|TRBV2
CASSAHGGRETQYF
>TRBD1|TRBV19
CASMGDRGIYNEQFF
>TRBD1|TRBV7-9
CASSFGTGEIADTQYF
>TRBD2|TRBV11-2
CASSLGRESYEQYF
>TRBD2|TRBV6-4
CASSDNGGGRGNEQFF
>.|TRBV27
CASSLARGANVLTF
>.|TRBV19
CATGTPGQPQHF
>TRBD2|TRBV4-1
CASSPGTSDYNEQFF
>.|TRBV7-2
CASSLIGGIGELFF
>.|TRBV27
CASSPTADNEKLFF
>TRBD2|TRBV28
CASRNGLAFADTQYF
>.|TRBV6-5
CASRRDPDGRETQYF
>TRBD2|TRBV5-8
CASSLISSGIVGLQFF
>TRBD2|TRBV28
CASTQRTAGVLYEQYF